This T cell receptor (beta chain) was documented in a study of CD8+CD57+ T cells in acquired aplastic anemia. The overall study: An average of 3.2 ug of DNA was obtained from sorted CD4+ and CD8+ cells. Whole-study results and caveats: A set of twenty-nine CD8+ CDR3 sequences was shared between patients and controls, and these sequences appeared highly expressed in patients.

The CDR3 length is 15 residues. The V segment lost 6 bases and the J segment 2 bases; nucleotides outside the gene matches: 9. Genomic DNA served as template for TCR beta VDJ and CDR3 profiling. TCRdb re-called the reads with MiXCR, one entry per CDR3 protein. The data hold 150,000 to 180,000 distinct CDR3 sequences, with roughly 54% observed a single time. As regards this clonotype: No antigen is known for it.

Patients chosen for sequencing had CD8+CD57+ cells that had expanded, as shown by flow cytometry. The patients, all of them, had severe acquired aplastic anemia. The sequenced material came from sorted CD4+, CD8+, or CD8+CD57+ T cells (not recorded which) from PBMCs. J is TRBJ1-2 and V is TRBV12-3 or TRBV12-4; 7 bases match TRBD1. The receptor was isolated from a human donor with aplastic anemia. The CDR3 protein is CASRRTPGQNYGYTF. The CDR3 DNA follows: TGTGCCAGCAGACGTACTCCGGGACAGAACTATGGCTACACCTTC.